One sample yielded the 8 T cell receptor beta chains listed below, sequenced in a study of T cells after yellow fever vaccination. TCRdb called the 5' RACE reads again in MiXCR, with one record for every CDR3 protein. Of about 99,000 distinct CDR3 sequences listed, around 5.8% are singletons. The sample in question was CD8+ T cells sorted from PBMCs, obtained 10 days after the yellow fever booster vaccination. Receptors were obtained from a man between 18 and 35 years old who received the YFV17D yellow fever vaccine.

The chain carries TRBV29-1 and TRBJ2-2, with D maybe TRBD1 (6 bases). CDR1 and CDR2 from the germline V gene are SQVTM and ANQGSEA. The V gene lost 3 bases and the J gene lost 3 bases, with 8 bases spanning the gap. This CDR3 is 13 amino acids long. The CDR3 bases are TGCAGCGTTGACAGGGGAGACACCGGGGAGCTGTTTTTT. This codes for CSVDRGDTGELFF.

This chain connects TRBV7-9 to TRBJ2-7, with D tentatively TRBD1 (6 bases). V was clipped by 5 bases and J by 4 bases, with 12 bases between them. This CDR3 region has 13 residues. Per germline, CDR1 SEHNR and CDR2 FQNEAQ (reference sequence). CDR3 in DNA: TGTGCCAGCAGCAGAGGACAGCCTTACGAGCAGTACTTC. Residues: CASSRGQPYEQYF.

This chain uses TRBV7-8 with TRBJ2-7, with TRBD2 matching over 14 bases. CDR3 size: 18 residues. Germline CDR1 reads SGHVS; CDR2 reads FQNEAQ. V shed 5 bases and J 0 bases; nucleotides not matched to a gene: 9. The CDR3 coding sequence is TGTGCCAGCAGCGCCGGATGGACTAGCGGGGGGAGCTCCTACGAGCAGTACTTC. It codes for CASSAGWTSGGSSYEQYF.

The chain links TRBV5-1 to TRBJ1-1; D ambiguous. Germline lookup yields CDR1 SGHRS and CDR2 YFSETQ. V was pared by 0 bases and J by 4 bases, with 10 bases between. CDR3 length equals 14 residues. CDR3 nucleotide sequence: TGCGCCAGCAGCTTGGGTCGGGGTAGCACTGAAGCTTTCTTT. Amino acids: CASSLGRGSTEAFF.

The CDR3 reads CASSELVLMKQPQHF. CDR3 sequence (DNA): TGTGCCAGCAGTGAACTTGTCTTGATGAAACAGCCCCAGCATTTT. V and J are TRBV6-1 and TRBJ1-5; no reliable D call. V was cut by 2 bases and J by 7 bases, with 15 bases left in between. CDR1 is MNHNS, CDR2 SASEGT, per germline. The CDR3 runs 15 residues.

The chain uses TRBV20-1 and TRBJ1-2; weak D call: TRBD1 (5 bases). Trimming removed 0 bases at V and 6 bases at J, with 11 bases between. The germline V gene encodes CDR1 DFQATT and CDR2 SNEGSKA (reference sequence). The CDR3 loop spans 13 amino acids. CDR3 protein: CSARERGGDGYTF. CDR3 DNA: TGCAGTGCTAGAGAAAGGGGAGGTGATGGCTACACCTTC.

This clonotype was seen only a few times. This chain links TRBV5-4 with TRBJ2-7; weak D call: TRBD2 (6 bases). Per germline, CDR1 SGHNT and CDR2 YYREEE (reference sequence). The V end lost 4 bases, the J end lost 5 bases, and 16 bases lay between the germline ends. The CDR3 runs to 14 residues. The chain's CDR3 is CASSPLGGDHEQYV. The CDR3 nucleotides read TGTGCCAGCAGCCCCCTCGGGGGTGATCACGAGCAGTACGTC.

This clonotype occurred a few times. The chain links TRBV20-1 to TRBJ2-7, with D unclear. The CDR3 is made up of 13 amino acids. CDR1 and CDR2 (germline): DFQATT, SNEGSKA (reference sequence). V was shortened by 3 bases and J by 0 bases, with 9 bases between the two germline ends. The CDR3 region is CSARVRPSYEQYF. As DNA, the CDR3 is TGCAGTGCTAGGGTTCGGCCCTCCTACGAGCAGTACTTC.